Shown below are 21 T cell receptor beta chains from a single sample sequenced in a study of T cell responses to AZD1222 COVID-19 vaccine. Here immunoSEQ multiplex PCR was the method, and the copy in TCRdb shows in-frame clones only, minus some. Here the sample spans over 150,000 clones, 87% being singletons. Sequences were derived from peripheral blood, sampled on day 0 of AZD1222 vaccination. These receptors were collected from an adult in good health.

The genes are TRBV7-8 and TRBJ2-7, with a possible D match to TRBD1 (6 bases). Between the trimmed V and J ends, which lost 4 bases and 2 bases, there was a span of 24 bases. Germline loops: CDR1 SGHVS, CDR2 FQNEAQ. This CDR3 comprises 18 residues. CDR3 sequence reads: CASSSPSRATRGPYEQYF. In DNA, the CDR3 is TGTGCCAGCAGCTCGCCCAGCCGCGCAACCAGGGGACCCTACGAGCAGTACTTC.

This clone was seen a single time. The chain uses TRBV12-5 and TRBJ2-2; 7 bases are shared with TRBD2. The ends lost 2 bases at V and 6 bases at J; junction bases unmatched: 12. The germline CDR1 and CDR2 sequences are LGHNT and FRNRAP. The CDR3 sequence is 17 residues long. CDR3 DNA sequence: TGTGCTAGTGGTTTGTTCAGGACTAGATTGGGCTCCGGGGAGCTGTTTTTT. Amino acid sequence: CASGLFRTRLGSGELFF.

In DNA, the CDR3 is TGTGCCTGGAGTGAGACACTAGCGGGGGAGCAGTACTTC. Encoded protein: CAWSETLAGEQYF. The V and J genes are TRBV30 and TRBJ2-7; 10 bases line up with TRBD2. Germline V gene data show CDR1 as GTSNPN and CDR2 as SVGIG (reference sequence). The V gene end was trimmed by 1 base and the J gene end by 7 bases; junction bases not matched to a gene: 4. This CDR3 has 13 residues.

The J gene is TRBJ2-1, the V gene TRBV5-1; D perhaps matches TRBD2 (5 bases). V was shortened by 2 bases and J by 6 bases, with 21 bases between the two germline ends. Germline assignment: CDR1 SGHRS and CDR2 YFSETQ. This CDR3 is built from 17 residues. The CDR3 region is CASSLGGRRIMGNEQFF. CDR3 in DNA: TGCGCCAGCAGCTTAGGAGGACGAAGGATAATGGGCAATGAGCAGTTCTTC. The whole variable domain, filled in from reference TRBV5-1 and TRBJ2-1, reads KAGVTQTPRYLIKTRGQQVTLSCSPISGHRSVSWYQQTPGQGLQFLFEYFSETQRNKGNFPGRFSGRQFSNSRSEMNVSTLELGDSALYLCASSLGGRRIMGNEQFFGPGTRLTVL.

The chain has TRBV28 and TRBJ1-2; possible D gene TRBD1, 6 bases. V lost 5 bases and J lost 4, with 17 bases in between. There are 15 residues in the CDR3. Germline CDR1 reads MDHEN; CDR2 reads SYDVKM. This CDR3 reads CASSPPTLDSYGYTF. CDR3 in DNA: TGTGCCAGCAGTCCCCCTACGCTGGACAGCTATGGCTACACCTTC.

This chain uses TRBV6-2 or TRBV6-3 with TRBJ1-5, with D perhaps TRBD1 (6 bases). V was pared by 4 bases and J by 3 bases, with 13 bases between. Germline CDR1 MNHEY, CDR2 SVGEGT. The CDR3 covers 15 residues. The CDR3 loop reads CASSSNRGDNQPQHF. The DNA for the CDR3 is TGTGCCAGCAGTTCGAATAGGGGGGACAATCAGCCCCAGCATTTT.

The V gene is TRBV7-3, the J gene TRBJ2-7; 8 bases agree with TRBD1. V dropped 0 bases and J dropped 0; count of bases not matched to a gene: 4. The CDR3 has 16 amino acids. Germline loops: CDR1 SGHTA, CDR2 FQGTGA. The CDR3 DNA sequence: TGTGCCAGCAGCTTAACGGGACAGGTCCCCTCCTACGAGCAGTACTTC. Translation: CASSLTGQVPSYEQYF.

This rearrangement joins TRBV18 to TRBJ1-2, with D tentatively TRBD1 (6 bases). The germline V and J ends were trimmed by 3 bases and 3 bases, with 20 bases remaining between them. The CDR3 is 17 amino acids. Looked up from germline, CDR1 is KGHSH and CDR2 is LQKENI. The CDR3 DNA sequence: TGTGCCAGCTCACCTTCAGGGGCCAGGACGTCTTACTATGGCTACACCTTC. Protein: CASSPSGARTSYYGYTF.

The chain links TRBV2 to TRBJ2-1; possible D gene TRBD2, 6 bases. The CDR3 spans 15 residues. From germline, CDR1 is SNHLY and CDR2 FYNNEI. The V end lost 5 bases, the J end lost 8 bases, and 19 bases lay between the germline ends. The CDR3 nucleotides read TGTGCCAGCAGTTTCGATAGCGGCCAGGGCTATGAGCAGTTCTTC. Its translation is CASSFDSGQGYEQFF.

V and J are TRBV15 and TRBJ2-3, with D tentatively TRBD2 (6 bases). CDR3 length equals 16 residues. Deletions cut 1 base from V and 4 bases from J, with 15 bases between. Germline values: CDR1 LNHNV, CDR2 YYDKDF (reference sequence). The CDR3 sequence: CATSRVRRGGPDTQYF. The DNA for the CDR3 is TGTGCCACCAGCAGAGTAAGACGGGGAGGCCCAGATACGCAGTATTTT.

The V gene is TRBV11-2, the J gene TRBJ2-5; no definite D call. CDR1 and CDR2 (germline): SGHAT, FQNNGV. The CDR3 extends over 12 amino acids. Trimming shortened V by 3 bases and J by 3 bases, and 5 bases separated the two germline ends. The CDR3 loop reads CASSFGEETQYF. In nucleotides, the CDR3 is TGTGCCAGCAGCTTCGGAGAAGAGACCCAGTACTTC.

The rearrangement joins TRBV7-9 to TRBJ2-2; 7 bases agree with TRBD2. This CDR3 has 15 residues. Germline CDR1 is SEHNR and CDR2 is FQNEAQ (reference sequence). The J segment lost 5 bases and the V segment lost 2 bases, leaving 5 bases of the junction unmatched. Written as DNA, the CDR3 is TGTGCCAGCAGCTTAAGGGAGGGCCGGACCGGGGAGCTGTTTTTT. Translating it yields CASSLREGRTGELFF.

The CDR3 DNA reads TGTGCCAGTCAGAGGTCGAGCGGGAGTGAAGAGACCCAGTACTTC. It is translated as CASQRSSGSEETQYF. The V gene is TRBV14, the J gene TRBJ2-5; 8 bases agree with TRBD2. The CDR3 has 15 residues. V lost 9 bases, J lost 3 bases, and 12 bases stayed unmatched. CDR1 SGHDN and CDR2 FVKESK come from the germline V gene.

This clone has just a few counts. The chain joins TRBV7-8 to TRBJ2-3; the D gene is possibly TRBD2 (7 bases). V lost 5 bases, J lost 3 bases, and 21 bases lay in between. The CDR3 is made up of 17 amino acids. Looked up from germline, CDR1 is SGHVS and CDR2 is FQNEAQ. CDR3 amino acids: CASSLSTRGAGTDTQYF. The CDR3 DNA reads as TGTGCCAGCAGCCTATCAACCCGGGGGGCAGGGACAGATACGCAGTATTTT.

This clone came up a few times. V gene TRBV2 combines with J gene TRBJ2-4; D call uncertain. The CDR3 has 12 residues. The germline V gene encodes CDR1 SNHLY and CDR2 FYNNEI. Trimming stripped 4 bases from V and 8 bases from J, with 9 bases between. The CDR3 sequence is CASSALKDIQYF. In DNA, the CDR3 is TGTGCCAGCAGTGCATTGAAGGACATTCAGTACTTC.

This clone was seen more than once but under ten times. This chain joins TRBV10-1 and TRBJ2-2, with D possibly being TRBD1 (6 bases). V lost 5 bases to trimming and J lost 1 base, with 8 bases between them. The CDR3 runs to 14 residues. Per the germline V gene, CDR1 is WNHNN and CDR2 is SYGVQD (reference sequence). CDR3 protein: CASSTDRNTGELFF. The CDR3 DNA is TGCGCCAGCAGTACGGACAGGAACACCGGGGAGCTGTTTTTT.

V and J are TRBV28 and TRBJ1-2; D may be TRBD1 (5 bases). V was shortened by 8 bases and J by 2 bases, with 15 bases between the two germline ends. This CDR3 contains 14 residues. The germline CDR1 and CDR2 sequences are MDHEN and SYDVKM. In DNA, the CDR3 is TGTGCCAGCGGGTTGACAGTTAAGAACTATGGCTACACCTTC. As protein: CASGLTVKNYGYTF.

The rearrangement joins TRBV3-1 (or the pseudogene TRBV3-2) to TRBJ1-2; D might be TRBD1 (6 bases). The CDR3 length is 13 residues. The V end was cut by 3 bases, the J end by 10 bases, with 15 bases between. Germline lookup yields CDR1 LGHDT and CDR2 YNNKEL (reference sequence). CDR3 DNA sequence: TGTGCCAGCAGCCAGTTGGGGGGCCTCGCCTACACCTTC. Protein: CASSQLGGLAYTF.

The genes are TRBV2 and TRBJ2-7; D perhaps matches TRBD1 (6 bases). Germline CDR1 and CDR2: SNHLY and FYNNEI. There are 14 residues in the CDR3. V gave up 4 bases and J gave up 4 bases, with 14 bases separating them. CDR3 sequence reads: CASSVGRTVYEQYF. In DNA, the CDR3 is TGTGCCAGCAGTGTGGGGCGGACAGTTTACGAGCAGTACTTC.

V usage is TRBV3-1 (or the pseudogene TRBV3-2) and J usage is TRBJ2-1, with a weak D call TRBD2 (5 bases). Trimming shortened V by 4 bases and J by 4 bases, and 8 bases separated the two germline ends. The CDR3 has 13 amino acids. Germline lookup yields CDR1 LGHDT and CDR2 YNNKEL (reference sequence). Here the CDR3 reads CASSPGRYNEQFF. The CDR3 nucleotides read TGTGCCAGCAGCCCTGGGAGATACAATGAGCAGTTCTTC.

The V call is TRBV6-6, the J call TRBJ2-1; 7 positions agree with TRBD1. V lost 0 bases and J lost 8; bases outside the gene matches: 4. Looked up from germline, CDR1 is MNHNY and CDR2 is SVGAGI (reference sequence). The length of the CDR3 is 14 residues. The CDR3 spells CASSYSIGGYEQFF. The DNA for the CDR3 is TGTGCCAGCAGTTACTCAATAGGGGGCTATGAGCAGTTCTTC.